The 8 T cell receptor beta chains presented below share a single source sample, sequenced in a study of blood T cell repertoires in COVID-19. TCRdb's copy holds only in-frame clones and misses some; the assay was immunoSEQ multiplex PCR. The data contain tens of thousands of clones, roughly 84% of them singletons. The sequenced sample consisted of peripheral blood. The receptors stem from a woman aged 60-70 years with acute or convalescent COVID-19.

The chain carries TRBV7-6 and TRBJ1-1; 7 nucleotides align to TRBD1. Germline V gene data show CDR1 as SGHVS and CDR2 as FNYEAQ. The CDR3 spans 13 residues. V lost 4 bases to trimming and J lost 5 bases; unmatched junction nucleotides: 4. Here the CDR3 DNA reads TGTGCCAGCAGCTCTCAGGGGGGAACTGAAGCTTTCTTT. Translating gives CASSSQGGTEAFF.

The count of this clone is one. The rearrangement joins TRBV3-1 (or the pseudogene TRBV3-2) to TRBJ2-2; D is unresolved. The CDR3 is 13 amino acids. In germline, CDR1 is LGHDT, CDR2 YNNKEL (reference sequence). The V gene lost 4 bases and the J gene lost 0 bases, with 3 bases spanning the gap. CDR3 sequence (DNA): TGTGCCAGCAGCCCCTCGAACACCGGGGAGCTGTTTTTT. Translation: CASSPSNTGELFF.

The genes are TRBV30 and TRBJ1-6, with 9 nucleotides matching TRBD1. The CDR3 covers 14 residues. Looked up from germline, CDR1 is GTSNPN and CDR2 is SVGIG (reference sequence). The trim removed 3 bases at V and 10 bases at J, leaving 7 bases unmatched. The CDR3 DNA follows: TGTGCCTGGAGGAGGACAGGGGAACGGTCACCCCTCCACTTT. It is translated as CAWRRTGERSPLHF.

This chain uses TRBV7-6 with TRBJ2-2; the match to TRBD2 covers 8 bases. The CDR3 is 16 residues long. From germline, CDR1 is SGHVS and CDR2 FNYEAQ. J was trimmed by 4 bases and V by 4 bases; bases with no gene match: 8. CDR3 protein: CASSYQSGGPTGELFF. CDR3 in DNA: TGTGCCAGCAGCTATCAGAGCGGGGGACCCACCGGGGAGCTGTTTTTT.

V and J are TRBV11-2 and TRBJ2-6; D perhaps matches TRBD1 (6 bases). The CDR3 consists of 17 residues. Germline values: CDR1 SGHAT, CDR2 FQNNGV. V lost 1 base to trimming and J lost 4 bases, with 14 bases between them. CDR3 DNA: TGTGCCAGCAGCTTAGTCGCAGGGGCTGGCGGGGCCAACGTCCTGACTTTC. It is translated as CASSLVAGAGGANVLTF.

V and J are TRBV6-5 and TRBJ2-7; D perhaps matches TRBD1 (6 bases). The CDR3 runs to 13 residues. Looked up from germline, CDR1 is MNHEY and CDR2 is SVGAGI. Trimming shortened V by 7 bases and J by 5 bases, and 15 bases separated the two germline ends. This CDR3 reads CASKNQGFNEQYF. The DNA of the CDR3 is TGTGCCAGCAAGAACCAGGGGTTCAACGAGCAGTACTTC.

The chain uses TRBV9 and TRBJ2-1; TRBD1 aligns across 11 bases. Germline assignment: CDR1 SGDLS and CDR2 YYNGEE. With V trimmed by 0 bases and J by 4 bases, 3 bases remained unmatched. CDR3 length: 16 residues. The CDR3 nucleotides read TGTGCCAGCAGCGTAGTGGGACAGGGGGATTACAATGAGCAGTTCTTC. Protein: CASSVVGQGDYNEQFF.

The rearrangement joins TRBV3-1 (or the pseudogene TRBV3-2) to TRBJ1-2; D gene uncertain. This CDR3 comprises 14 residues. CDR1 and CDR2 (germline): LGHDT, YNNKEL (reference sequence). Deletions cut 1 base from V and 0 bases from J, with 6 bases between. The CDR3 is CASSQASANYGYTF. CDR3 nucleotide sequence: TGTGCCAGCAGCCAAGCGTCGGCTAACTATGGCTACACCTTC.